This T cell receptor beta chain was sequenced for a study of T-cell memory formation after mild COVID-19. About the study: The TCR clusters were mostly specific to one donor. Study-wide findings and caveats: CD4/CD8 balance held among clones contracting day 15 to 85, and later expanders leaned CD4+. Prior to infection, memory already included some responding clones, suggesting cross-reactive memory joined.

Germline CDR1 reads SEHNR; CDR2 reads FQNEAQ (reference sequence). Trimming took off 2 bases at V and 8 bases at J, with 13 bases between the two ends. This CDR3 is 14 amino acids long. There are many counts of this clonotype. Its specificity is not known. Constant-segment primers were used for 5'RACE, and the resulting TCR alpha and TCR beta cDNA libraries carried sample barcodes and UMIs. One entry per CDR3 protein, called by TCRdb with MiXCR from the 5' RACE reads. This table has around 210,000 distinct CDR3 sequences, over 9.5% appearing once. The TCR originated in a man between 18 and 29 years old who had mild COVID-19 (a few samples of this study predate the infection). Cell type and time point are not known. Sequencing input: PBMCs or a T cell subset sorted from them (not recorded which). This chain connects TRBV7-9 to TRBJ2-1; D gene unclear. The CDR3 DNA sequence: TGTGCCAGCAGCTTATCTTCAGTTCTGGATGAGCAGTTCTTC. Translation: CASSLSSVLDEQFF.